The 23 T cell receptor beta chains reported below all come from one sample, sequenced in a study of cytomegalovirus exposure and HLA in healthy donors. Use of 60 Vbeta and 13 Jbeta primers characterized the PCR. The data were produced by immunoSEQ multiplex PCR, yet TCRdb's version contains in-frame clones alone and is incomplete. The repertoire consists of 150,000 to 200,000 clones, with about 85% occurring once and the leading ten covering 6.3%. Sequencing was carried out using PBMCs. These receptors were collected from a male donor in good health and CMV-seropositive.

The chain employs TRBV10-3 and TRBJ1-5; no definite D call. Germline loops: CDR1 ENHRY, CDR2 SYGVKD. This CDR3 comprises 13 residues. Trimming took 3 bases from V and 7 from J, leaving 10 bases between them. This CDR3 is CAISEYQSQPQHF. The CDR3 DNA reads as TGTGCCATCAGTGAATATCAGTCGCAGCCCCAGCATTTT.

The genes are TRBV19 and TRBJ2-2; 10 bases line up with TRBD1. The CDR3 is 14 amino acids. CDR1 is LNHDA, CDR2 SQIVND, per germline (reference sequence). The V gene end was trimmed by 9 bases and the J gene end by 6 bases; junction bases not matched to a gene: 7. This CDR3 is CASRGQGMAGELFF. In DNA, the CDR3 is TGTGCCAGCCGGGGACAGGGGATGGCCGGGGAGCTGTTTTTT.

This chain uses TRBV27 with TRBJ1-2, with D unclear. The germline gives CDR1 MNHEY, CDR2 SMNVEV (reference sequence). The CDR3 spans 16 residues. Trimming cost V 3 bases and J 1 base, with 15 bases left between them. The CDR3 region is CASSLVPYEGNYGYTF. The CDR3 DNA reads as TGTGCCAGCAGTTTGGTTCCCTACGAGGGTAACTATGGCTACACCTTC.

DNA for the CDR3: TGTGCCTGGAGGACTACCGGGGAGCTGTTTTTT. This codes for CAWRTTGELFF. V gene TRBV30 combines with J gene TRBJ2-2; D uncertain. Trimming stripped 3 bases from V and 5 bases from J, with 4 bases between. Per germline, CDR1 GTSNPN and CDR2 SVGIG (reference sequence). The CDR3 runs 11 residues.

The V gene is TRBV28, the J gene TRBJ2-1; the match to TRBD2 covers 7 bases. Germline CDR1 MDHEN, CDR2 SYDVKM. Trimming took 9 bases from V and 0 from J; bases not matched to a gene: 5. CDR3 length: 14 residues. The CDR3: CASKSGNSYNEQFF. CDR3 in DNA: TGTGCCAGTAAAAGCGGGAACTCCTACAATGAGCAGTTCTTC.

Concerning this clone: One end of the junction fails to match germline, which may point to a read error. V gene TRBV19 combines with J gene TRBJ1-1; 7 bases match TRBD1. Germline loops: CDR1 LNHDA, CDR2 SQIVND (reference sequence). This CDR3 comprises 16 residues. This chain's CDR3 is CASNLLYNRGNIEAFF. Here the CDR3 DNA reads TGTGCCAGTAACCTTCTCTATAACAGGGGCAACATTGAAGCTTTCTTT.

The chain employs TRBV7-3 and TRBJ2-1; 13 positions match TRBD2. V lost 4 bases and J lost 10; bases outside the gene matches: 7. The CDR3 sequence is 15 residues long. CDR1 and CDR2 (germline): SGHTA, FQGTGA. The CDR3 loop reads CASSSWTSGREEQFF. The CDR3 nucleotides are TGTGCCAGCAGCTCATGGACTAGCGGGAGAGAAGAGCAGTTCTTC. The complete variable domain, with remaining parts taken from reference TRBV7-3 and TRBJ2-1, reads GAGVSQTPSNKVTEKGKYVELRCDPISGHTALYWYRQSLGQGPEFLIYFQGTGAADDSGLPNDRFFAVRPEGSVSTLKIQRTERGDSAVYLCASSSWTSGREEQFFGPGTRLTVL.

The chain carries TRBV13 and TRBJ2-3; D ambiguous. Germline-derived CDR1 and CDR2 are PRHDT and FYEKMQ (reference sequence). V gave up 0 bases and J gave up 5 bases, with 6 bases separating them. The length of the CDR3 is 13 residues. CDR3 nucleotide sequence: TGTGCCAGCAGCTTAGGCATAGAAGATACGCAGTATTTT. It encodes CASSLGIEDTQYF.

The chain is built from TRBV6-5 and TRBJ2-3, with TRBD2 matching over 7 bases. The CDR3 extends over 14 amino acids. Germline V gene sequence: CDR1 MNHEY, CDR2 SVGAGI. V trimming: 6 bases; J trimming: 5 bases; junction bases outside the gene matches: 8. CDR3 in DNA: TGTGCCAGCAGATTTAGGGGCGGGAGAGATACGCAGTATTTT. This sequence encodes CASRFRGGRDTQYF.

This clone occurred once. J is TRBJ2-6 and V is TRBV27; 10 bases match TRBD2. V shed 5 bases and J 0 bases; nucleotides not matched to a gene: 13. The CDR3 sequence is 20 residues long. The germline V gene encodes CDR1 MNHEY and CDR2 SMNVEV (reference sequence). CDR3 coding DNA: TGTGCCAGCAGTCCCTCGGGGGGACTAGCGCCTTACTCTGGGGCCAACGTCCTGACTTTC. Translating gives CASSPSGGLAPYSGANVLTF.

The chain couples TRBV19 to TRBJ2-7, with 7 nucleotides matching TRBD2. Trimming at V came to 1 base and at J to 1 base, leaving 4 bases not matched to a gene. This CDR3 has 15 residues. Germline V gives CDR1 LNHDA, CDR2 SQIVND (reference sequence). The CDR3 bases are TGTGCCAGTAGTATAGCCGGACTAGGTTCCTACGAGCAGTACTTC. Residues: CASSIAGLGSYEQYF.

This chain uses TRBV7-2 with TRBJ2-7, with D maybe TRBD2 (6 bases). V shed 2 bases and J shed 5 bases, with 7 bases lying between them. The CDR3 length is 12 residues. Germline lookup yields CDR1 SGHTA and CDR2 FQGNSA. In DNA, the CDR3 is TGTGCCAGCAGCTTAACGGGAGACGAGCAGTACTTC. Translated, it gives CASSLTGDEQYF.

As to this clone: Other DNA sequences in the same sample also yield this CDR3. The DNA for the CDR3 is TGTGCCAGCCTCGATGGGCTATCGTACGGCTACACCTTC. Translated: CASLDGLSYGYTF. This sequence joins TRBV25-1 and TRBJ1-2; no definite D call. Looked up from germline, CDR1 is MGHDK and CDR2 is SYGVNS. The germline V and J ends were trimmed by 8 bases and 8 bases, with 18 bases remaining between them. This CDR3 spans 13 amino acids.

The chain uses TRBV11-2 and TRBJ2-1; D possibly corresponds to TRBD2 (5 bases). The length of the CDR3 is 15 residues. With 0 bases removed from V and 6 bases from J, the gap between germline ends came to 12 bases. CDR1 and CDR2 (germline): SGHAT, FQNNGV. The CDR3 region is CASSLEASSLNEQFF. For the CDR3, the DNA is TGTGCCAGCAGCTTAGAAGCGTCTAGCCTCAATGAGCAGTTCTTC. The whole variable domain, remainder taken from reference TRBV11-2 and TRBJ2-1, is EAGVAQSPRYKIIEKRQSVAFWCNPISGHATLYWYQQILGQGPKLLIQFQNNGVVDDSQLPKDRFSAERLKGVDSTLKIQPAKLEDSAVYLCASSLEASSLNEQFFGPGTRLTVL.

This rearrangement joins TRBV25-1 to TRBJ2-5, with D unclear. Germline V gene lookup returns CDR1 MGHDK and CDR2 SYGVNS. This CDR3 is 14 amino acids long. With 1 base removed from V and 5 bases from J, the gap between germline ends came to 11 bases. In DNA form, the CDR3 reads TGTGCCAGCAGTGAATCCCAGGCCTGGGAGACCCAGTACTTC. Amino acid sequence: CASSESQAWETQYF.

V and J are TRBV5-8 and TRBJ2-7, with 11 nucleotides matching TRBD1. Germline V gene data show CDR1 as SGHTS and CDR2 as YDEGEE. CDR3 size: 15 residues. The V and J ends lost 6 bases and 3 bases, in that order; junction bases with no gene match: 8. DNA of the CDR3: TGTGCCAGCACCAGTCCCGGGACAGGGGGCTACGAGCAGTACTTC. The encoded protein is CASTSPGTGGYEQYF.

This clone was detected only once. Germline and junction disagree at one end, which may indicate a read error. The gene calls are TRBV7-9 and TRBJ2-3, with 14 bases identical to TRBD2. CDR1 SEHNR and CDR2 FQNEAQ come from the germline V gene (reference sequence). The CDR3 covers 17 residues. The CDR3: CASSLAGTSGSTDTQYF. The CDR3 DNA follows: TGTGCCAGCAGCTTAGCGGGGACTAGCGGGAGCACGGATACGCAGTATTTT.

V and J are TRBV5-6 and TRBJ2-7; 8 bases match TRBD2. In germline, CDR1 is SGHDT, CDR2 YYEEEE. This CDR3 region has 13 residues. V gave up 0 bases and J gave up 5 bases; unmatched junction bases: 1. The CDR3 here is CASSLGREDEQYF. The CDR3 DNA is TGTGCCAGCAGCTTGGGGCGGGAGGACGAGCAGTACTTC.

The chain recombines TRBV5-6 with TRBJ1-4; 8 nucleotides match TRBD1. Germline trimming cut 1 base from V and 5 bases from J; bases unmatched to any gene: 1. Germline CDR1 reads SGHDT; CDR2 reads YYEEEE. This CDR3 comprises 14 residues. CDR3 coding DNA: TGTGCCAGCAGCTTGACAGGGGGGAATGAAAAACTGTTTTTT. This codes for CASSLTGGNEKLFF.

V and J are TRBV9 and TRBJ1-2; no definite D call. Per the germline V gene, CDR1 is SGDLS and CDR2 is YYNGEE. The CDR3 is 14 amino acids. V was cut by 4 bases and J by 1 base, with 11 bases left in between. As DNA, the CDR3 is TGTGCCAGCAGCCCGGGGAACAGTAACTATGGCTACACCTTC. It specifies CASSPGNSNYGYTF.

This chain joins TRBV4-3 and TRBJ1-2, with 8 bases aligning to TRBD1. This CDR3 spans 17 amino acids. V was clipped by 2 bases and J by 4 bases; unmatched bases: 12. Germline V gene sequence: CDR1 LGHNA, CDR2 YSLEER. The CDR3: CASSQRTQGARGYGYTF. The DNA of the CDR3 is TGCGCCAGCAGCCAAAGGACCCAGGGGGCGAGAGGCTATGGCTACACCTTC.

V usage is TRBV27 and J usage is TRBJ1-2, with D perhaps matching TRBD1 (6 bases). Looked up from germline, CDR1 is MNHEY and CDR2 is SMNVEV (reference sequence). This CDR3 comprises 13 residues. The germline V and J ends were trimmed by 8 bases and 2 bases, with 12 bases remaining between them. The CDR3, as DNA: TGTGCCAGCGCCTCAACAGGGAACTATGGCTACACCTTC. It yields the protein CASASTGNYGYTF.

The chain joins TRBV30 to TRBJ1-2; D gene unclear. Germline V gene sequence: CDR1 GTSNPN, CDR2 SVGIG (reference sequence). V was trimmed by 2 bases and J by 8 bases, leaving 15 bases between them. This CDR3 contains 13 residues. The CDR3 sequence: CAWSLSVVAGYTF. The CDR3 DNA reads as TGTGCCTGGAGTTTAAGCGTAGTGGCGGGCTACACCTTC.